The 32 T cell receptor beta chains below all came from one sample that was sequenced in a study of hypomethylating agent response in myelodysplastic syndrome. TCRdb's copy holds only in-frame clones and misses some; the assay was immunoSEQ multiplex PCR. Counted here are some 2,000 clones, about 80% occurring once; the ten biggest clones make up around 29%. Sequenced here: bone marrow, sampled before or after starting hypomethylating agent treatment for myelodysplastic syndrome (not recorded which). The receptors shown here come from a human donor with myelodysplastic syndrome.

This chain links TRBV11-2 with TRBJ2-3; 7 nucleotides match TRBD2. V dropped 0 bases and J dropped 15; count of bases not matched to a gene: 9. This CDR3 has 13 amino acids. Germline V gene sequence: CDR1 SGHAT, CDR2 FQNNGV. The CDR3 loop is CASSLDQRTRDYF. CDR3 coding DNA: TGTGCCAGCAGCTTAGATCAAAGGACTAGGGATTATTTT.

In its sample, this clone was seen once. The gene calls are TRBV4-2 and TRBJ2-4; D is unclear. The CDR3 runs 16 residues. Germline values: CDR1 LGHNA, CDR2 YNFKEQ. V was shortened by 0 bases and J by 0 bases, with 9 bases between the two germline ends. This chain's CDR3 is CASSQEESVAKNIQYF. CDR3 bases: TGTGCCAGCAGCCAAGAGGAGTCAGTAGCCAAAAACATTCAGTACTTC.

J is TRBJ2-5 and V is TRBV5-1; a possible D gene is TRBD1 (7 bases). This CDR3 comprises 15 residues. The germline gives CDR1 SGHRS, CDR2 YFSETQ. Trimming left V 5 bases short and J 1 base short, with 15 bases between. The CDR3 nucleotides read TGCGCCAGCAGTTTTGCGGGACAGTCCCAAGAGACCCAGTACTTC. Its translation: CASSFAGQSQETQYF.

This chain connects TRBV10-2 to TRBJ2-3; no firm D call. The germline V gene has CDR1 WSHSY and CDR2 SAAADI. The CDR3 is 13 residues long. V lost 3 bases and J lost 4, with 8 bases in between. Written as DNA, the CDR3 is TGCGCCAGCAGTGAAGGACCCCCAGATACGCAGTATTTT. Translation: CASSEGPPDTQYF.

The chain carries TRBV30 and TRBJ1-1; 8 bases are a match to TRBD1. Unmatched junction bases numbered 10, after V lost 8 bases and J lost 11 bases. The CDR3 totals 11 residues. Germline CDR1 reads GTSNPN; CDR2 reads SVGIG (reference sequence). CDR3 amino acids: CAGQGDRDAFF. CDR3 bases: TGTGCCGGACAGGGAGACAGGGACGCTTTCTTT.

The chain has TRBV9 and TRBJ2-3; 8 nucleotides line up with TRBD2. The CDR3 has 14 residues. Germline CDR1 and CDR2: SGDLS and YYNGEE. V shed 1 base and J 5 bases; nucleotides not matched to a gene: 3. The CDR3 loop is CASSVLAGLDTQYF. CDR3 bases: TGTGCCAGCAGCGTACTAGCGGGTTTAGATACGCAGTATTTT.

This clone appeared a single time. The junction departs from germline at one end; a sequencing error may be responsible. This rearrangement joins TRBV4-3 to TRBJ2-2, with D possibly called TRBD1 or TRBD2 (6 bases each). Germline loops: CDR1 LGHNA, CDR2 YSLEER. The CDR3 consists of 14 residues. DNA of the CDR3: TGCGCCAGCAGCCAAGAGGGGGGCACCGGGGAGCTGTCTTTT. The encoded protein is CASSQEGGTGELSF.

The chain couples TRBV7-3 to TRBJ2-2, with a weak D call TRBD1 (7 bases). Trimming removed 2 bases from V and 3 bases from J, with 13 bases in between. The CDR3 sequence is 16 residues long. Germline values: CDR1 SGHTA, CDR2 FQGTGA. The CDR3 nucleotides are TGTGCCAGCAGCTTATGGGGCAGGGGGGACACCGGGGAGCTGTTTTTT. Translating gives CASSLWGRGDTGELFF.

This sequence joins TRBV27 and TRBJ1-6, with D maybe TRBD1 (6 bases). The CDR3 is 15 amino acids. Germline assignment: CDR1 MNHEY and CDR2 SMNVEV (reference sequence). The germline V and J ends were trimmed by 7 bases and 5 bases, with 15 bases remaining between them. In DNA form, the CDR3 reads TGTGCCAGCACCGGGAACAGGGCCGATAATTCACCCCTCCACTTT. It encodes CASTGNRADNSPLHF.

The chain joins TRBV27 to TRBJ2-2; D not certain. Trimming stripped 6 bases from V and 7 bases from J, with 9 bases between. The CDR3 consists of 12 residues. Germline V gene lookup returns CDR1 MNHEY and CDR2 SMNVEV (reference sequence). Here the CDR3 reads CASSGWGGELFF. The CDR3 DNA reads TGTGCCAGCAGCGGGTGGGGCGGGGAGCTGTTTTTT.

This clone was counted a few times. The chain joins TRBV6-1 to TRBJ2-7, with 7 bases fitting TRBD2. With 10 bases clipped from V and 0 bases from J, the junction kept 6 bases outside the gene matches. Germline values: CDR1 MNHNS, CDR2 SASEGT. The CDR3 contains 13 residues. CDR3 loop: CAIQSGTSYEQYF. The CDR3 DNA is TGTGCCATACAAAGCGGGACCTCCTACGAGCAGTACTTC.

A remark on this clone: No DNA is shown, since the ends of the CDR3 on it are uncertain; the CDR3 is the one TCRdb lists. This chain links TRBV21-1 with TRBJ1-6. TRBV21-1 is a pseudogene. Ends included, the CDR3 has 16 residues. The CDR3: CASSKGVGGGNSPLHF.

The chain employs TRBV10-3 and TRBJ2-1; no firm D call. In germline, CDR1 is ENHRY, CDR2 SYGVKD. This CDR3 has 12 amino acids. V was trimmed by 5 bases and J by 7 bases, leaving 9 bases between them. The CDR3 nucleotides read TGTGCCATCAGTCCTTTTCGGAATGAGCAGTTCTTC. Translated: CAISPFRNEQFF.

This rearrangement joins TRBV6-6 to TRBJ1-2, with D perhaps matching TRBD1 (6 bases). The CDR3 consists of 15 residues. V was pared by 0 bases and J by 10 bases, with 18 bases between. The germline V gene encodes CDR1 MNHNY and CDR2 SVGAGI (reference sequence). The chain's CDR3 is CASSYSTGTSGAYTF. CDR3 coding DNA: TGTGCCAGCAGTTACTCTACCGGGACTTCGGGGGCCTACACCTTC.

The chain carries TRBV4-2 and TRBJ2-1, with 12 bases matching TRBD2. After removal of 3 bases from V and 10 bases from J, the junction contained 7 bases not matched to a gene. Germline CDR1 is LGHNA and CDR2 is YNFKEQ. CDR3 size: 15 residues. The CDR3 coding sequence is TGTGCCAGCAGCCAGGACCTAGCGGGGGGGCGCGAGCAGTTCTTC. It is translated as CASSQDLAGGREQFF.

This chain connects TRBV5-1 to TRBJ1-2; 9 bases line up with TRBD1. Germline V lookup: CDR1 SGHRS, CDR2 YFSETQ. Germline trimming cut 3 bases from V and 5 bases from J; bases unmatched to any gene: 5. CDR3 size: 14 residues. CDR3 amino acids: CASSSEQGAYGYTF. CDR3 sequence (DNA): TGCGCCAGCAGCTCGGAACAGGGGGCATATGGCTACACCTTC. Full variable domain (rest looked up from reference TRBV5-1 and TRBJ1-2): KAGVTQTPRYLIKTRGQQVTLSCSPISGHRSVSWYQQTPGQGLQFLFEYFSETQRNKGNFPGRFSGRQFSNSRSEMNVSTLELGDSALYLCASSSEQGAYGYTFGSGTRLTVV.

The rearrangement joins TRBV19 to TRBJ1-1, with D uncertain. Per the germline V gene, CDR1 is LNHDA and CDR2 is SQIVND (reference sequence). CDR3 size: 15 residues. V dropped 3 bases and J dropped 7 bases, with 18 bases sitting between them. CDR3 loop: CASSMPTESIREAFF. CDR3 bases: TGTGCCAGTAGTATGCCTACGGAATCCATCCGTGAAGCTTTCTTT.

The DNA for the CDR3 is TGTGCCAGCAGCCAGGCGGGACTAGCGGGGGTCTACGAGCAGTACTTC. Encoded protein: CASSQAGLAGVYEQYF. The rearrangement links TRBV14 to TRBJ2-7, with TRBD2 matching 14 bases. The V gene end was trimmed by 3 bases and the J gene end by 3 bases; junction bases not matched to a gene: 4. The CDR3 is made up of 16 amino acids. Germline V CDR1 and CDR2: SGHDN, FVKESK.

The chain joins TRBV29-1 to TRBJ2-1; 9 nucleotides agree with TRBD2. The V and J ends lost 7 bases and 4 bases, in that order; junction bases with no gene match: 8. Looked up from germline, CDR1 is SQVTM and CDR2 is ANQGSEA. This CDR3 is built from 14 residues. The chain's CDR3 is CSATAGGGYNEQFF. The DNA for the CDR3 is TGCAGCGCAACAGCGGGGGGCGGGTACAATGAGCAGTTCTTC.

V is TRBV29-1 and J is TRBJ2-5, with 8 bases matching TRBD2. The CDR3 covers 14 residues. V was pared by 8 bases and J by 1 base, with 9 bases of the junction left unmatched. Germline loops: CDR1 SQVTM, CDR2 ANQGSEA. The CDR3 DNA is TGCAGCTCGGGGGGGACTGCGGTCCAAGAGACCCAGTACTTC. It translates to CSSGGTAVQETQYF.

The chain couples TRBV7-9 to TRBJ2-2, with 10 positions matching TRBD2. This CDR3 has 15 amino acids. J gave up 3 bases and V 5 bases, and 3 bases lay outside the gene matches. Germline CDR1 and CDR2: SEHNR and FQNEAQ (reference sequence). CDR3 in amino acids: CASSRGTSDTGELFF. As DNA, the CDR3 is TGTGCCAGCAGCCGCGGGACTAGCGACACCGGGGAGCTGTTTTTT.

This chain links TRBV27 with TRBJ2-1; D perhaps matches TRBD2 (6 bases). Trimming removed 4 bases from V and 11 bases from J, with 15 bases in between. The V gene's germline CDR1 is MNHEY and CDR2 SMNVEV (reference sequence). This CDR3 spans 13 amino acids. The CDR3 region has the DNA TGTGCCAGCAGTTCGCCCTCAGGACTACAGCAGTTCTTC. This encodes CASSSPSGLQQFF.

CDR3 DNA sequence: TGTGCCAGCAGCTTAGATGCGGGGACAGGGATCTATGGCTACACCTTC. Its translation is CASSLDAGTGIYGYTF. The rearrangement joins TRBV11-2 to TRBJ1-2, with TRBD1 matching over 9 bases. V was pared by 0 bases and J by 4 bases, with 6 bases of the junction left unmatched. CDR1 SGHAT and CDR2 FQNNGV come from the germline V gene. The CDR3 length is 16 residues.

The V call is TRBV9, the J call TRBJ2-3; D gene unclear. The CDR3 runs 14 residues. Germline assignment: CDR1 SGDLS and CDR2 YYNGEE. Trimming stripped 0 bases from V and 2 bases from J, with 7 bases between. This CDR3 reads CASSVGHNTDTQYF. CDR3 coding DNA: TGTGCCAGCAGCGTAGGTCATAACACAGATACGCAGTATTTT.

The chain couples TRBV21-1 to TRBJ1-2; the table's D call, TRBD1, was not checked against the DNA. TRBV21-1 is recorded as a pseudogene. CDR3 size: 16 residues. In DNA, the CDR3 is TGTGCCAGCAGCAAAGTCCCAGGGGCTCGGAACTATGGCTACACCTTC. Amino acids: CASSKVPGARNYGYTF.

The V gene is TRBV5-3, the J gene TRBJ1-5; a possible D gene is TRBD1 (5 bases). TRBV5-3 is an ORF for which the function is uncertain. The CDR3 spans 13 residues. The V end was cut by 7 bases, the J end by 3 bases, with 11 bases between. CDR3 sequence: CARGKTVNQPQHF. CDR3 coding DNA: TGTGCCAGAGGGAAGACAGTCAATCAGCCCCAGCATTTT.

The V and J genes are TRBV23-1 and TRBJ1-5; D unclear. TRBV23-1 is classed as an ORF, of uncertain function. CDR3 length equals 15 residues. V lost 6 bases and J 6 bases, leaving 18 bases between the germline ends. The CDR3, as DNA: TGCGCCAGCAGCCACTTGACATCCCGGGGTCAGCCCCAGCATTTT. This gives the protein CASSHLTSRGQPQHF.

The V and J genes are TRBV9 and TRBJ2-1; no firm D call. The germline CDR1 and CDR2 sequences are SGDLS and YYNGEE. This CDR3 contains 13 residues. V lost 0 bases, J lost 3 bases, and 4 bases lay in between. The CDR3 loop reads CASSVAGYNEQFF. In nucleotides, the CDR3 is TGTGCCAGCAGCGTAGCCGGCTACAATGAGCAGTTCTTC.

Written as DNA, the CDR3 is TGTGCCACCAGCAGAGTTCGAGGGGGGAGGCAGCGGGAGGGGAATGAGCAGTTCTTC. Amino acid sequence: CATSRVRGGRQREGNEQFF. This chain links TRBV15 with TRBJ2-1; the match to TRBD2 covers 10 bases. V lost 1 base and J lost 7; bases outside the gene matches: 16. The CDR3 runs 19 residues. Looked up from germline, CDR1 is LNHNV and CDR2 is YYDKDF (reference sequence).

This clone has just a few counts. J is TRBJ2-7 and V is TRBV5-6; tentatively, D is TRBD2 (5 bases). The germline V gene has CDR1 SGHDT and CDR2 YYEEEE. The CDR3 extends over 15 amino acids. V shed 0 bases and J shed 1 base, with 11 bases lying between them. The CDR3 coding sequence is TGTGCCAGCAGCTTGGCCGGGCCGGGATCCTACGAGCAGTACTTC. It codes for CASSLAGPGSYEQYF.

With respect to this clone: The junction and the germline gene differ at one end; a read error may be behind it. Other DNA sequences in the same sample also yield this CDR3. The chain links TRBV6-6 to TRBJ1-1, with TRBD1 as a possible D gene (5 bases). The CDR3 has 16 residues. Germline CDR1 is MNHNY and CDR2 is SVGAGI (reference sequence). The chain's CDR3 is CASSYPPTDPNTEAFF. The CDR3 nucleotides are TGTGCTAGCAGTTACCCCCCGACAGACCCGAACACTGAAGCTTTCTTT.

This chain links TRBV6-1 with TRBJ1-6; possibly TRBD1 for D (6 bases). The CDR3 totals 16 residues. The germline V and J ends were trimmed by 0 bases and 9 bases, with 15 bases remaining between them. CDR1 is MNHNS, CDR2 SASEGT, per germline. CDR3 sequence reads: CASSEAAGAISSPLHF. The CDR3 DNA sequence: TGTGCCAGCAGTGAAGCGGCGGGGGCGATCAGTTCACCCCTCCACTTT.